This T cell receptor (beta chain) was obtained from a study of shared clonotypes between healthy human individuals. Notes on the study in general: Relative to clonotypes present in all four donors, those not shared had lower generation probabilities.

In regard to this clone: Its matching antigen is unknown.

Donors comprised only Caucasian adults living in Nashville, Tennessee. Naive CD4+ cells were CD45RA-selected; the remaining cells were memory. V was clipped by 4 bases and J by 5 bases, with 8 bases between them. There are 11 residues in the CDR3. CDR1 and CDR2 from the germline V gene are SQVTM and ANQGSEA. Sequenced by immunoSEQ multiplex PCR; TCRdb stores in-frame clones only, minus some. Among 1.6 million or so clones listed, about 98.5% were seen once. The TCR originated in a man aged 30 to 39 in good health. Material for sequencing was naive CD4+ T cells sorted from blood. Subset meaning: CD45RA+ positively selected. The chain has TRBV29-1 and TRBJ2-5, with D perhaps TRBD2 (5 bases). For the CDR3, the DNA is TGCAGCGTTGGGGCTAGCGAGACCCAGTACTTC. It specifies CSVGASETQYF. Full variable domain (remainder filled in from reference TRBV29-1 and TRBJ2-5): SAVISQKPSRDICQRGTSLTIQCQVDSQVTMMFWYRQQPGQSLTLIATANQGSEATYESGFVIDKFPISRPNLTFSTLTVSNMSPEDSSIYLCSVGASETQYFGPGTRLLVL.